This entry lists 30 T cell receptor beta chains sequenced from one sample in a study of OX40 agonist ivuxolimab in advanced cancers. The assay was immunoSEQ multiplex PCR, and TCRdb's table has in-frame clones only and misses some. The sample consists of about 63,000 clones, about 77% of them appearing once. The input for sequencing was CD4+ or CD8+ T cells sorted from blood, taken in a trial of the OX40 agonist ivuxolimab. Receptors originate from an adult with an advanced solid tumor such as melanoma, head and neck, liver or kidney cancer.

The rearrangement joins TRBV6-6 to TRBJ2-1; TRBD1 aligns across 8 bases. This CDR3 is 15 amino acids long. Trimming at V came to 6 bases and at J to 3 bases, leaving 7 bases not matched to a gene. Per the germline V gene, CDR1 is MNHNY and CDR2 is SVGAGI (reference sequence). This CDR3 reads CASSVTGGGYNEQFF. The CDR3 region has the DNA TGTGCCAGCAGCGTAACAGGGGGAGGCTACAATGAGCAGTTCTTC.

In DNA form, the CDR3 reads TGCGCCAGCAGCTTAATGACAGATTACGAGCAGTACTTC. This encodes CASSLMTDYEQYF. This chain joins TRBV5-1 and TRBJ2-7, with D perhaps TRBD1 (5 bases). The V gene's germline CDR1 is SGHRS and CDR2 YFSETQ. V lost 2 bases to trimming and J lost 4 bases, with 10 bases between them. The CDR3 spans 13 residues.

This chain joins TRBV19 and TRBJ2-2; 7 nucleotides line up with TRBD1. V shed 5 bases and J 2 bases; nucleotides not matched to a gene: 5. The CDR3 sequence is 15 residues long. From germline, CDR1 is LNHDA and CDR2 SQIVND (reference sequence). Here the CDR3 reads CASSRQGPNTGELFF. The DNA for the CDR3 is TGTGCCAGTAGTCGACAGGGACCTAACACCGGGGAGCTGTTTTTT.

This chain links TRBV5-4 with TRBJ1-6; D ambiguous. The CDR3 is made up of 14 amino acids. Per the germline V gene, CDR1 is SGHNT and CDR2 is YYREEE (reference sequence). Deletions cut 1 base from V and 10 bases from J, with 12 bases between. CDR3 loop: CASSLNPRESPLHF. CDR3 sequence (DNA): TGTGCCAGCAGCTTGAACCCGCGGGAATCACCCCTCCACTTT.

This chain links TRBV5-1 with TRBJ1-5, with D perhaps matching TRBD1 (6 bases). Germline CDR1 and CDR2: SGHRS and YFSETQ. The CDR3 runs to 14 residues. The ends were cut back, 0 bases at V and 4 bases at J, with 8 bases in the middle. The CDR3, as DNA: TGCGCCAGCAGCTTGGGAACAGGGAATCAGCCCCAGCATTTT. The encoded protein is CASSLGTGNQPQHF.

Concerning this clone: Mismatch with germline at one junction end may stem from a read error. The CDR3 here is CASSLSAGNTIYF. The CDR3 nucleotides read TGTGCTAGCAGCTTATCGGCTGGAAACACCATATATTTT. This chain links TRBV7-7 with TRBJ1-3; no reliable D call. Germline V lookup: CDR1 SSHAT, CDR2 FNYEAQ (reference sequence). There are 13 residues in the CDR3.

V usage is TRBV10-3 and J usage is TRBJ1-4; a possible D gene is TRBD1 (6 bases). CDR1 ENHRY and CDR2 SYGVKD come from the germline V gene. Between the trimmed V and J ends, which lost 6 bases and 7 bases, there was a span of 12 bases. The CDR3 consists of 13 residues. CDR3 region: CAISPLGGEKLFF. The CDR3 nucleotides are TGTGCCATCAGCCCCTTAGGGGGTGAAAAACTGTTTTTT.

The V and J genes are TRBV6-1 and TRBJ2-4; 10 bases are a match to TRBD2. Trimming took 6 bases from V and 4 from J; bases not matched to a gene: 6. The CDR3 consists of 15 residues. CDR1 and CDR2 from the germline V gene are MNHNS and SASEGT. The CDR3 is CASRGLAGEKNIQYF. The CDR3 DNA follows: TGTGCCAGCAGAGGGCTAGCGGGGGAAAAAAACATTCAGTACTTC.

In this sample, this clone turned up once. The chain employs TRBV7-3 and TRBJ1-2, with D perhaps matching TRBD1 (5 bases). Germline CDR1 is SGHTA and CDR2 is FQGTGA. The CDR3 contains 13 residues. With 4 bases removed from V and 13 bases from J, the gap between germline ends came to 19 bases. DNA for the CDR3: TGTGCCAGCAGCTCAACCCGGGACGACCCTAGCACCTTC. Its translation is CASSSTRDDPSTF.

The chain combines TRBV7-9 with TRBJ1-4; no clear D gene. Germline-derived CDR1 and CDR2 are SEHNR and FQNEAQ (reference sequence). Trimming cost V 4 bases and J 6 bases, with 9 bases left between them. This CDR3 is built from 13 residues. The CDR3 DNA follows: TGTGCCAGCAGCTCCGGACCGGATGAAAAACTGTTTTTT. It is translated as CASSSGPDEKLFF.

This chain links TRBV5-1 with TRBJ2-3; 10 bases are a match to TRBD2. The ends lost 4 bases at V and 2 bases at J; junction bases unmatched: 7. The germline gives CDR1 SGHRS, CDR2 YFSETQ. The CDR3 is made up of 16 amino acids. DNA of the CDR3: TGCGCCAGCAGCCCAGGGACTAGCGAGACCACAGATACGCAGTATTTT. Translating it yields CASSPGTSETTDTQYF.

This rearrangement joins TRBV30 to TRBJ2-6; D call uncertain. Germline lookup yields CDR1 GTSNPN and CDR2 SVGIG (reference sequence). Trimming cost V 2 bases and J 2 bases, with 1 base left between them. The CDR3 consists of 12 residues. The CDR3 loop is CAWSPGANVLTF. DNA of the CDR3: TGTGCCTGGAGTCCTGGGGCCAACGTCCTGACTTTC.

DNA of the CDR3: TGTGCCAGCAGTCCCCTCGGGGGGGCGGGTCAGCCCCAGCATTTT. This sequence encodes CASSPLGGAGQPQHF. The gene calls are TRBV9 and TRBJ1-5; TRBD1 might be the D (6 bases). Germline V CDR1 and CDR2: SGDLS, YYNGEE. The CDR3 runs to 15 residues. Trimming left V 5 bases short and J 6 bases short, with 18 bases between.

The chain combines TRBV4-1 with TRBJ1-4; 9 nucleotides match TRBD1. Germline-derived CDR1 and CDR2 are MGHRA and YSYEKL. With 3 bases clipped from V and 8 bases from J, the junction kept 7 bases outside the gene matches. The CDR3 has 15 residues. The CDR3 DNA sequence: TGCGCCAGCAGCCAGGCGGGACAGGGTAAAGAAAAACTGTTTTTT. This encodes CASSQAGQGKEKLFF.

This clone was detected only once. The J gene is TRBJ2-5, the V gene TRBV30; 8 bases match TRBD1. The last part of the DNA fits TRBJ2-7 better; the J call may be wrong. The CDR3 spans 14 residues. Germline-derived CDR1 and CDR2 are GTSNPN and SVGIG (reference sequence). CDR3 nucleotide sequence: TGTGCCTGGGCTATAGGACAGGGCCCCTACGAGCAGTACTTC. Its protein product is CAWAIGQGPYEQYF.

The chain carries TRBV7-9 and TRBJ1-4; 7 positions agree with TRBD1. The length of the CDR3 is 14 residues. V lost 9 bases, J lost 5 bases, and 9 bases stayed unmatched. The germline CDR1 and CDR2 sequences are SEHNR and FQNEAQ (reference sequence). DNA of the CDR3: TGTGCCAGTAGACCGGGACAGCTAAATGAAAAACTGTTTTTT. Amino acid sequence: CASRPGQLNEKLFF.

This chain links TRBV6-5 with TRBJ1-1; weak D call: TRBD1 (6 bases). Germline V gives CDR1 MNHEY, CDR2 SVGAGI. The CDR3 is 16 amino acids. Trimming stripped 0 bases from V and 4 bases from J, with 15 bases between. The CDR3 sequence: CASSYSPGARFTEAFF. CDR3 bases: TGTGCCAGCAGTTACTCCCCGGGGGCGAGGTTCACTGAAGCTTTCTTT.

The chain joins TRBV7-9 to TRBJ2-3, with unresolved D. V lost 1 base to trimming and J lost 4 bases, with 18 bases between them. Germline CDR1 is SEHNR and CDR2 is FQNEAQ (reference sequence). CDR3 size: 17 residues. The CDR3 region is CASSLGGQSLKADTQYF. The CDR3, as DNA: TGTGCCAGCAGCTTAGGTGGCCAGTCCCTCAAGGCAGATACGCAGTATTTT.

V is TRBV6-5 and J is TRBJ2-3, with TRBD1 matching over 9 bases. V lost 5 bases, J lost 3 bases, and 3 bases stayed unmatched. The CDR3 contains 14 residues. The germline gives CDR1 MNHEY, CDR2 SVGAGI. This CDR3 is CASSKGQGTDTQYF. The CDR3 nucleotides read TGTGCCAGCAGTAAGGGACAGGGAACAGATACGCAGTATTTT.

The chain carries TRBV12-5 and TRBJ2-3; the match to TRBD2 covers 7 bases. The germline CDR1 and CDR2 sequences are LGHNT and FRNRAP. CDR3 length: 16 residues. V shed 2 bases and J 2 bases; nucleotides not matched to a gene: 7. In nucleotides, the CDR3 is TGTGCTAGTGGTTTGCAGCTAGCGGAATACACAGATACGCAGTATTTT. Protein product: CASGLQLAEYTDTQYF.

The chain has TRBV6-1 and TRBJ1-5; the D gene is possibly TRBD1 (6 bases). With 5 bases removed from V and 0 bases from J, the gap between germline ends came to 11 bases. Germline CDR1 reads MNHNS; CDR2 reads SASEGT. This CDR3 contains 15 residues. CDR3 loop: CASSWTEDSNQPQHF. CDR3 DNA sequence: TGTGCCAGCAGTTGGACAGAAGATAGCAATCAGCCCCAGCATTTT.

This chain uses TRBV11-2 with TRBJ2-7; D is uncertain. Trimming left V 5 bases short and J 6 bases short, with 8 bases between. The CDR3 length is 11 residues. The germline V gene encodes CDR1 SGHAT and CDR2 FQNNGV. The CDR3 region has the DNA TGTGCCAGCAGCCTTATCTCCGAGCAGTACTTC. It translates to CASSLISEQYF.

V gene TRBV27 combines with J gene TRBJ2-4, with 9 bases matching TRBD1. This CDR3 is 17 amino acids long. V dropped 6 bases and J dropped 0; count of bases not matched to a gene: 9. The germline gives CDR1 MNHEY, CDR2 SMNVEV (reference sequence). The CDR3 protein is CASSAPGQGLAKNIQYF. The DNA of the CDR3 is TGTGCCAGCAGCGCTCCGGGACAGGGATTAGCCAAAAACATTCAGTACTTC.

The chain uses TRBV6-6 and TRBJ1-1; D remains unclear. V shed 6 bases and J shed 0 bases, with 14 bases lying between them. Germline loops: CDR1 MNHNY, CDR2 SVGAGI (reference sequence). The CDR3 consists of 15 residues. The CDR3 sequence: CASSPLGSMNTEAFF. DNA of the CDR3: TGTGCCAGCAGCCCCCTGGGATCCATGAACACTGAAGCTTTCTTT.

The chain joins TRBV11-3 to TRBJ2-1; TRBD2 agrees at 7 bases. V lost 3 bases to trimming and J lost 1 base; unmatched junction nucleotides: 6. This CDR3 has 16 amino acids. Germline V gene sequence: CDR1 SGHNT, CDR2 YENEEA. The CDR3 DNA reads as TGTGCCAGCAGCTTTTTGGCTAGCGGATCCTACAATGAGCAGTTCTTC. Its protein product is CASSFLASGSYNEQFF.

This rearrangement joins TRBV28 to TRBJ1-1, with D hard to call. This CDR3 spans 14 amino acids. The germline gives CDR1 MDHEN, CDR2 SYDVKM. Trimming cost V 2 bases and J 6 bases, with 13 bases left between them. The CDR3 DNA reads TGTGCCAGCAGTTTACGGTCCGGGGTCGCTGAAGCTTTCTTT. Translating gives CASSLRSGVAEAFF.

The J gene is TRBJ2-5, the V gene TRBV4-1, with 7 bases lining up with TRBD1. The CDR3 consists of 14 residues. V lost 3 bases to trimming and J lost 1 base; unmatched junction nucleotides: 2. Germline V gives CDR1 MGHRA, CDR2 YSYEKL. CDR3: CASSQGDSQETQYF. As DNA, the CDR3 is TGCGCCAGCAGCCAGGGGGACAGCCAAGAGACCCAGTACTTC.

The chain joins TRBV29-1 to TRBJ1-3; a possible D gene is TRBD1 (5 bases). CDR3 length: 15 amino acids. The V end lost 0 bases, the J end lost 0 bases, and 9 bases lay between the germline ends. The V gene's germline CDR1 is SQVTM and CDR2 ANQGSEA. The CDR3 here is CSVEDLGTSGNTIYF. Written as DNA, the CDR3 is TGCAGCGTTGAAGATTTAGGGACCTCTGGAAACACCATATATTTT.

This clone was counted a single time. This rearrangement joins TRBV6-1 to TRBJ2-7; D perhaps matches TRBD1 (5 bases). V was cut by 10 bases and J by 4 bases, with 17 bases left in between. From germline, CDR1 is MNHNS and CDR2 SASEGT. The CDR3 length is 13 residues. In nucleotides, the CDR3 is TGTGCCACCACAGGACGAGCCGAGTACGAGCAGTACTTC. Residues: CATTGRAEYEQYF.

This chain joins TRBV9 and TRBJ2-2; 7 bases line up with TRBD2. J was trimmed by 0 bases and V by 1 base; bases with no gene match: 3. This CDR3 spans 16 amino acids. The germline V gene encodes CDR1 SGDLS and CDR2 YYNGEE. The DNA of the CDR3 is TGTGCCAGCAGCGTAACCGGACTAGCGAACACCGGGGAGCTGTTTTTT. The encoded protein is CASSVTGLANTGELFF.